The clone carrying this T cell receptor beta chain was counted ten times or more. Its antigen is not identified. Losses at the gene ends were 2 bases for V and 6 bases for J; bases not matched to a gene: 2. The CDR3 spans 14 residues. Germline loops: CDR1 LNHNV, CDR2 YYDKDF (reference sequence). TCRdb reanalysed the 5' RACE reads using MiXCR and keeps one entry per CDR3 protein. The sample contains about 170,000 distinct CDR3 sequences, roughly 13% of which appear only once. This entry belongs to a study of T-cell memory formation after mild COVID-19. The overall study: The two donors had largely donor-specific TCR clusters. Study results and limitations: A subset of responding clones appeared in pre-infection memory, suggesting cross-reactive memory joined. Among CD4+ contracting clones, most were CM and EM, and CD8+ ones EMRA. Clones contracting over day 15 to 85 were CD4/CD8 balanced, with later expanders leaning CD4+.

This rearrangement joins TRBV15 to TRBJ2-2, with 8 bases fitting TRBD1. The sample was PBMCs or a T cell subset sorted from them (not recorded which). This sequence originates from a man aged 18 to 29 who had mild COVID-19 (a few samples of this study predate the infection). Cell type and time point are not known. CDR3 loop: CATSRNRGSGELFF. CDR3 coding DNA: TGTGCCACCAGCAGAAACAGGGGGTCCGGGGAGCTGTTTTTT.